This T cell receptor (beta chain) was observed in a study of blood T cell repertoires in COVID-19. Study-wide background: The origin of the acute and convalescent COVID-19 samples was the United States, Italy and Spain.

The ends were cut back, 1 base at V and 4 bases at J, with 10 bases in the middle. The CDR3 spans 15 residues. The germline V gene encodes CDR1 LGHNA and CDR2 YSLEER. Measured with immunoSEQ multiplex PCR; TCRdb has only the in-frame clones, and not every one. The sample shows 99,000 or so clones, roughly 90% of them seen only once. Material: peripheral blood. The TCR originated in a human donor in a cohort sampled during active COVID-19. The rearrangement joins TRBV4-3 to TRBJ2-2; D is possibly TRBD1 (5 bases). The CDR3 coding sequence is TGCGCCAGCAGCCAAGCACGACAGATCACCGGGGAGCTGTTTTTT. Its protein product is CASSQARQITGELFF.